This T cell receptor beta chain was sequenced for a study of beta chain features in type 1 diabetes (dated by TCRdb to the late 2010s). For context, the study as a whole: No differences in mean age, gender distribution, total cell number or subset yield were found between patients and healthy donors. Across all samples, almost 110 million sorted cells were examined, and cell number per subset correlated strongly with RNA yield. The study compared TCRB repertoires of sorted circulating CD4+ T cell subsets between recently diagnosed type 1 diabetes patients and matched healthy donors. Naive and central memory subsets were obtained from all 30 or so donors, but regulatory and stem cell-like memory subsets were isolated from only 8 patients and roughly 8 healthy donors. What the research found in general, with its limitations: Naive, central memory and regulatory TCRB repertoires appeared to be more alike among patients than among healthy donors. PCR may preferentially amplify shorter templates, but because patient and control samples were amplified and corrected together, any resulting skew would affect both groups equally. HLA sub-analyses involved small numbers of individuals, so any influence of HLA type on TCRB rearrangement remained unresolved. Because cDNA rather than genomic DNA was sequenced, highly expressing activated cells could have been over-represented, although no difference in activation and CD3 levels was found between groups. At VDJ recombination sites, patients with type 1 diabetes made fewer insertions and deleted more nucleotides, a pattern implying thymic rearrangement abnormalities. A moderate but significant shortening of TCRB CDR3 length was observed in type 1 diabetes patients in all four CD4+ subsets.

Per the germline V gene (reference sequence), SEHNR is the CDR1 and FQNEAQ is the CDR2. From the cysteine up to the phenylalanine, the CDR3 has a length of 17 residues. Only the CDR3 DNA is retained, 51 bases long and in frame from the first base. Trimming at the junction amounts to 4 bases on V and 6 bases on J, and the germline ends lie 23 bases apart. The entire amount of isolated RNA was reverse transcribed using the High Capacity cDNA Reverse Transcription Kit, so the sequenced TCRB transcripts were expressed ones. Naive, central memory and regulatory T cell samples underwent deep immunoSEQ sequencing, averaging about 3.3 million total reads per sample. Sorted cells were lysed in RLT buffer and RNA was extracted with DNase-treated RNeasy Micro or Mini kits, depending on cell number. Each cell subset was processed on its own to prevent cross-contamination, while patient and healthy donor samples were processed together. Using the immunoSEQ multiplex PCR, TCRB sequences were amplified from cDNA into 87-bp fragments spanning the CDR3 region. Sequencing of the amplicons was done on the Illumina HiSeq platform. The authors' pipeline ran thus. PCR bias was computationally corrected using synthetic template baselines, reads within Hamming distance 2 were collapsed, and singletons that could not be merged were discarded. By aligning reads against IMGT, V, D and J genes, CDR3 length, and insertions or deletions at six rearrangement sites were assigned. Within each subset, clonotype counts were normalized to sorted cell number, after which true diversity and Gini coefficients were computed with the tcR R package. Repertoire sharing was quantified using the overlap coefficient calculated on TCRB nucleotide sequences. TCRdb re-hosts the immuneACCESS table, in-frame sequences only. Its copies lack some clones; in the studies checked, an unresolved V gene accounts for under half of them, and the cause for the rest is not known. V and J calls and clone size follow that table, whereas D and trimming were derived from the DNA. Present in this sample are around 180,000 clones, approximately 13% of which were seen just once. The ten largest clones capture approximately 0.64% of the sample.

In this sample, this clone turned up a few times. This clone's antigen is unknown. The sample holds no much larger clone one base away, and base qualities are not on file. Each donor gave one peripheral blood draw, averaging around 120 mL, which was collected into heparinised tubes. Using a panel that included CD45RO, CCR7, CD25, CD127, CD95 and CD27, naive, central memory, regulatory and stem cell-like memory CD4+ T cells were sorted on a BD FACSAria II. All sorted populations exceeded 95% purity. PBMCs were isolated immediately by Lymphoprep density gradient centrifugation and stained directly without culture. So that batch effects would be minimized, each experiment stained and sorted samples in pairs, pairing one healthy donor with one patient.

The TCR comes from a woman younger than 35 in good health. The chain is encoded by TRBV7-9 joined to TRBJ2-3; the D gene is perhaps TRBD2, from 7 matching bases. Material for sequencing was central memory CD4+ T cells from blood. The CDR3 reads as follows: CASSSPGGGEITDTQYF. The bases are TGTGCCAGCAGCTCGCCCGGAGGGGGGGAAATCACGGATACGCAGTATTTT.